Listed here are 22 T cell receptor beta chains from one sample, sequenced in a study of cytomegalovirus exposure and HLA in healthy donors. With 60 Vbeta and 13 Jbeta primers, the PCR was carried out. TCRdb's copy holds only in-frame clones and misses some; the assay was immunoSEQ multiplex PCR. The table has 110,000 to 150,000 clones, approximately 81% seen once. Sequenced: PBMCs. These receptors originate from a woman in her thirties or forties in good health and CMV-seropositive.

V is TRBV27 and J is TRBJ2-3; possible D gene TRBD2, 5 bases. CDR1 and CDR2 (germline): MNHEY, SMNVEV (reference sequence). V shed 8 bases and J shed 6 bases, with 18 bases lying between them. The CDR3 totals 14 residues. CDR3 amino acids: CASLSLTTGDTQYF. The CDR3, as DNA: TGTGCCAGCCTTAGCCTCACGACGGGGGATACGCAGTATTTT.

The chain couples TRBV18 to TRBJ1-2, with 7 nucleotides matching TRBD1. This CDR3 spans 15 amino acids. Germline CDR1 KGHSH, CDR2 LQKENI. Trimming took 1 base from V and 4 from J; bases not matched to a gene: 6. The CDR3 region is CASSPLRGQPYGYTF. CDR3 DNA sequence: TGTGCCAGCTCACCACTAAGGGGACAGCCCTATGGCTACACCTTC. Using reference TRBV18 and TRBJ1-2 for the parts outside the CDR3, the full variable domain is NAGVMQNPRHLVRRRGQEARLRCSPMKGHSHVYWYRQLPEEGLKFMVYLQKENIIDESGMPKERFSAEFPKEGPSILRIQQVVRGDSAAYFCASSPLRGQPYGYTFGSGTRLTVV.

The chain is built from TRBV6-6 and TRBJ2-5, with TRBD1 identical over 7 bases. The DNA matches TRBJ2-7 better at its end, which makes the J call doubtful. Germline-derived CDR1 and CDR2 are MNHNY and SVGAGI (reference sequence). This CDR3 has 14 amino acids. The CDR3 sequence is CASSLGDSSYEQYF. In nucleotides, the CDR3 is TGTGCCAGCAGTTTAGGGGACAGCTCCTACGAGCAGTACTTC.

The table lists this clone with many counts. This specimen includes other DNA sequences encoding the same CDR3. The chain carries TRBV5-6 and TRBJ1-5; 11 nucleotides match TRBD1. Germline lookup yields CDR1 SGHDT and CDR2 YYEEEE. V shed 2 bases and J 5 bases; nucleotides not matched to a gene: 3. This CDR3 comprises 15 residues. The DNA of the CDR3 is TGTGCCAGCAGCTTAGGGACAGGGGGGTATCAGCCCCAGCATTTT. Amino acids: CASSLGTGGYQPQHF.

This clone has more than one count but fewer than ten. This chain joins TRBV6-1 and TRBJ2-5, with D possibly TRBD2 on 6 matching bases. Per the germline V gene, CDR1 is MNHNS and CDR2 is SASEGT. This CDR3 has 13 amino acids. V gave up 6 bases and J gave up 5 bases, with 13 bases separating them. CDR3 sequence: CASRYSGGETQYF. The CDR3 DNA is TGTGCCAGCAGGTACAGTGGAGGGGAGACCCAGTACTTC.

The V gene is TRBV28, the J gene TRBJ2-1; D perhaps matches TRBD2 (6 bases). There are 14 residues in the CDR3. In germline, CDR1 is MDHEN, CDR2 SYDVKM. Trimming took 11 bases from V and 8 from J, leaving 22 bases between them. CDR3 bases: TGTGCCGCGAGCCGAAGCGTGGAGGGCCATGAGCAGTTCTTC. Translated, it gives CAASRSVEGHEQFF.

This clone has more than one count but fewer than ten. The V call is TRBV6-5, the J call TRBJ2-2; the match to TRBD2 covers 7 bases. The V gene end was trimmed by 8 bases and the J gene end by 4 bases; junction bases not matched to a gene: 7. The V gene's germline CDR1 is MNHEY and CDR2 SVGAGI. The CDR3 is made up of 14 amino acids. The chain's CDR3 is CASFRGGSTGELFF. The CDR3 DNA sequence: TGTGCCAGCTTTCGGGGAGGGAGCACCGGGGAGCTGTTTTTT.

The CDR3 nucleotides read TGTGCCAGCAGTTACTCGGGCAGGGAAGGAGGCTACACCTTC. Translation gives CASSYSGREGGYTF. This chain joins TRBV6-6 and TRBJ1-2; possible D gene TRBD1, 5 bases. The CDR3 covers 14 residues. The V gene's germline CDR1 is MNHNY and CDR2 SVGAGI (reference sequence). Trimming removed 0 bases from V and 8 bases from J, with 13 bases in between.

Written as DNA, the CDR3 is TGTGCCAGCAGACGGACAGGGGCCTATGGCTACACCTTC. Encoded protein: CASRRTGAYGYTF. The chain recombines TRBV11-1 with TRBJ1-2; 9 bases are a match to TRBD1. Germline CDR1 and CDR2: SGHAT and FQDESV (reference sequence). With 6 bases clipped from V and 4 bases from J, the junction kept 3 bases outside the gene matches. The CDR3 contains 13 residues.

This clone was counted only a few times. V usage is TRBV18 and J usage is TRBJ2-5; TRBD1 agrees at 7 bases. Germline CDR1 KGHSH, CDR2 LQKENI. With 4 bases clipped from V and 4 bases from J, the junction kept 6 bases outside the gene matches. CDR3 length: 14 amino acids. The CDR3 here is CASSQDRAAETQYF. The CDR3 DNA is TGTGCCAGCTCACAAGACAGGGCTGCAGAGACCCAGTACTTC. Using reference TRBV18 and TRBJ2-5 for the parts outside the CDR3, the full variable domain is NAGVMQNPRHLVRRRGQEARLRCSPMKGHSHVYWYRQLPEEGLKFMVYLQKENIIDESGMPKERFSAEFPKEGPSILRIQQVVRGDSAAYFCASSQDRAAETQYFGPGTRLLVL.

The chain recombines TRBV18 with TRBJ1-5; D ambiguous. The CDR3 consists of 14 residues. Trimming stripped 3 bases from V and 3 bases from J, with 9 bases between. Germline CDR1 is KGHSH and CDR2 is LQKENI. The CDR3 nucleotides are TGTGCCAGCTCACCCGCCGGGAACAATCAGCCCCAGCATTTT. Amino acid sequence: CASSPAGNNQPQHF.

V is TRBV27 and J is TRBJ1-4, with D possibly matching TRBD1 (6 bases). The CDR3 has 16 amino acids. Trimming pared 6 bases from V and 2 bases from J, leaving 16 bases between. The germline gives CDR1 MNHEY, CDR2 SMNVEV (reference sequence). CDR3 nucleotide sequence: TGTGCCAGCAGGAAAACAGGGTTTGGGACTAATGAAAAACTGTTTTTT. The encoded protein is CASRKTGFGTNEKLFF. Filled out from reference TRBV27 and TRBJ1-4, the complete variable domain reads EAQVTQNPRYLITVTGKKLTVTCSQNMNHEYMSWYRQDPGLGLRQIYYSMNVEVTDKGDVPEGYKVSRKEKRNFPLILESPSPNQTSLYFCASRKTGFGTNEKLFFGSGTQLSVL.

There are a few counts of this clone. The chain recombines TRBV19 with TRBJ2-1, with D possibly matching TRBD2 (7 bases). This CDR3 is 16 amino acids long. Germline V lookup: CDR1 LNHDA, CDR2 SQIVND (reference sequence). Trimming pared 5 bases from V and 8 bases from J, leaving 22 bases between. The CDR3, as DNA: TGTGCCAGTAGTTCTTGGTGGGGGGGGCAGAGCTATGAGCAGTTCTTC. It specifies CASSSWWGGQSYEQFF.

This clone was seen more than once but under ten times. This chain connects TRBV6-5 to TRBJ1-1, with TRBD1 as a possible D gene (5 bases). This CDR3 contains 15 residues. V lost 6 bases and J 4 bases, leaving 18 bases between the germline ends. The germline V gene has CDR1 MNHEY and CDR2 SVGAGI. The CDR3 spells CASSPMGGVGTEAFF. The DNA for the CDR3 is TGTGCCAGCAGCCCCATGGGGGGAGTGGGCACTGAAGCTTTCTTT.

The CDR3 region has the DNA TGCGCCAGCAGCTTGGATCAGGGGACTTCACCCCTCCACTTT. Translated: CASSLDQGTSPLHF. The chain recombines TRBV5-1 with TRBJ1-6, with D possibly TRBD1 on 6 matching bases. The V gene's germline CDR1 is SGHRS and CDR2 YFSETQ. The CDR3 has 14 amino acids. Trimming removed 0 bases at V and 9 bases at J, with 10 bases between.

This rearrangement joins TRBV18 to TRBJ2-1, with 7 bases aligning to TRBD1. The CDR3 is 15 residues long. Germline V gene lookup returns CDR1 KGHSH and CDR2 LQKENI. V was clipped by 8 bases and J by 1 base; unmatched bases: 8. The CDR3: CASRTGTESYNEQFF. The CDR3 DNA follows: TGTGCCAGCCGAACCGGGACAGAATCCTACAATGAGCAGTTCTTC.

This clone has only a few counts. The CDR3 bases are TGTGCCAGCAGCCCTATACAGGGGGCGGGTGGCTACACCTTC. Amino acids: CASSPIQGAGGYTF. The J gene is TRBJ1-2, the V gene TRBV7-2, with 9 bases aligning to TRBD1. Germline V gene sequence: CDR1 SGHTA, CDR2 FQGNSA. This CDR3 spans 14 amino acids. The J segment lost 7 bases and the V segment lost 5 bases, leaving 8 bases of the junction unmatched.

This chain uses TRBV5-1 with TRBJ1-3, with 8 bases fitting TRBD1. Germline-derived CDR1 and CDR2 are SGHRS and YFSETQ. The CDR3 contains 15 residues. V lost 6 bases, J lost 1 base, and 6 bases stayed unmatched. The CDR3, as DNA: TGCGCCAGCAAGGACAGGGAAGGTTCTGGAAACACCATATATTTT. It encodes CASKDREGSGNTIYF. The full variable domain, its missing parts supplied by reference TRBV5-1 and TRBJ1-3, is KAGVTQTPRYLIKTRGQQVTLSCSPISGHRSVSWYQQTPGQGLQFLFEYFSETQRNKGNFPGRFSGRQFSNSRSEMNVSTLELGDSALYLCASKDREGSGNTIYFGEGSWLTVV.

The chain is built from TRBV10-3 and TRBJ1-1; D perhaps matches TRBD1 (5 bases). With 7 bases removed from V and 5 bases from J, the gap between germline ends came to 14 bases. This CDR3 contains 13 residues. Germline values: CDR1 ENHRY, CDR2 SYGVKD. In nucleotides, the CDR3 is TGTGCCATCAAGGGCAGGGAAGGAACTGAAGCTTTCTTT. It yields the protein CAIKGREGTEAFF.

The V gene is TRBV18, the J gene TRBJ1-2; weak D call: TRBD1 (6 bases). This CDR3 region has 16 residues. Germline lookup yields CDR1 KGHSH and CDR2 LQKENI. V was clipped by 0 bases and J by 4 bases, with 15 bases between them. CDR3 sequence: CASSPPAQGNSYGYTF. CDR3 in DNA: TGTGCCAGCTCACCACCGGCTCAGGGGAACAGCTATGGCTACACCTTC.

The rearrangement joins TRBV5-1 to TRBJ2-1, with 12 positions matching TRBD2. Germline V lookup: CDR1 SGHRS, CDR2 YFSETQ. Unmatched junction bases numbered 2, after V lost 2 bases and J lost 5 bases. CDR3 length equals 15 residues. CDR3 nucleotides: TGCGCCAGCAGCTTCAGGACTAGCGGGGACAATGAGCAGTTCTTC. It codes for CASSFRTSGDNEQFF.

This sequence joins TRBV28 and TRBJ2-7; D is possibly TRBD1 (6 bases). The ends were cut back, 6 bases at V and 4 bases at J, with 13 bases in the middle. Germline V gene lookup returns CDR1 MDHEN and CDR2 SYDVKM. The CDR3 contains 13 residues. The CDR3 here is CASRNPQGYEQYF. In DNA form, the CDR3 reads TGTGCCAGCAGAAATCCACAGGGTTACGAGCAGTACTTC.